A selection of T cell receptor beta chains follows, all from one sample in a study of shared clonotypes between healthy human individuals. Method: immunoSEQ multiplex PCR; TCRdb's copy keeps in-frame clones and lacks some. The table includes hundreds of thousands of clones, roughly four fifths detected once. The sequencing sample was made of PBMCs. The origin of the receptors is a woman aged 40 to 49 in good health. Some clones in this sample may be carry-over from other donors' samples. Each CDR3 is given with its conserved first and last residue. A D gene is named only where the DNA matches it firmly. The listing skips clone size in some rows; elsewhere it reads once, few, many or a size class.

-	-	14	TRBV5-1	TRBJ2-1	CASSGEGGTYEQFF	TGCGCCAGCAGTGGTGAGGGTGGCACATATGAGCAGTTCTTC
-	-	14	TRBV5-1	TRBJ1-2	CASSLAIEGLGYTF	TGCGCCAGCAGCTTGGCAATCGAGGGACTTGGCTACACCTTC
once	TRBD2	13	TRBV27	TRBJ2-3	CASRVTRGGTQYF	TGTGCCAGCAGGGTAACACGGGGGGGTACGCAGTATTTT
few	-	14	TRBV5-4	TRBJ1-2	CASSRTLRDYGYTF	TGTGCCAGCAGTCGGACCCTCCGGGACTATGGCTACACCTTC
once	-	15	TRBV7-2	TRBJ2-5	CASSLSFQYQETQYF	TGTGCCAGCAGCTTAAGTTTCCAGTACCAAGAGACCCAGTACTTC
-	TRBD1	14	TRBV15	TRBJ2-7	CATSSDRVSYEQYF	TGTGCCACCAGCAGCGACAGGGTTTCCTACGAGCAGTACTTC
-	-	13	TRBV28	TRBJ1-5	CASSSGGNQPQHF	TGTGCCAGCAGTTCCGGTGGCAATCAGCCCCAGCATTTT
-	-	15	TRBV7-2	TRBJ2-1	CASSLGGALYNEQFF	TGTGCCAGCAGCTTAGGTGGGGCCCTCTACAATGAGCAGTTCTTC
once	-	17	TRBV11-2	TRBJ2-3	CASSPFGGGSSTDTQYF	TGTGCCAGCAGCCCATTTGGCGGGGGCTCTAGCACAGATACGCAGTATTTT
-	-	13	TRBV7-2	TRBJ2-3	CASTHLMGDTQYF	TGTGCCAGCACCCACCTCATGGGGGATACGCAGTATTTT
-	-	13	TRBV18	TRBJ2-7	CASSQGLGYEQYF	TGTGCCAGCTCACAGGGTTTAGGGTACGAGCAGTACTTC
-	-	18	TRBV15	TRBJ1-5	CATSRGSAVADSNQPQHF	TGTGCCACCAGCCGAGGAAGTGCCGTAGCAGATAGCAATCAGCCCCAGCATTTT
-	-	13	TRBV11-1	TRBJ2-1	CASSSEGDGEQFF	TGTGCCAGCAGCTCCGAGGGGGACGGTGAGCAGTTCTTC
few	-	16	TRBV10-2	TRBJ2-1	CASSDPASGRGYEQFF	TGCGCCAGCAGTGACCCCGCCAGCGGGCGAGGGTATGAGCAGTTCTTC
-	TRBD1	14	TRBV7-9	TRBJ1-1	CASSPGQANTEAFF	TGTGCCAGCAGCCCCGGACAGGCGAACACTGAAGCTTTCTTT
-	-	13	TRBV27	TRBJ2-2	CASRGRDTGELFF	TGTGCCAGCAGGGGCAGGGATACCGGGGAGCTGTTTTTT
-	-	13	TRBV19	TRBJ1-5	CASSMKRDQPQHF	TGTGCCAGTAGTATGAAGAGGGATCAGCCCCAGCATTTT
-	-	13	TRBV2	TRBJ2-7	CASRDTFNYEQYF	TGTGCCAGCAGGGACACTTTTAACTACGAGCAGTACTTC
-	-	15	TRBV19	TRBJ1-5	CATTLGAGGNQPQHF	TGTGCCACCACTCTTGGGGCAGGGGGCAATCAGCCCCAGCATTTT
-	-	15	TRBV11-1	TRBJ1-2	CASSFQSGPDYGYTF	TGTGCCAGCAGCTTTCAGTCCGGACCGGACTATGGCTACACCTTC
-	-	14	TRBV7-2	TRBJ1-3	CASSRPAGVNTIYF	TGTGCCAGCAGCCGTCCTGCCGGGGTAAACACCATATATTTT
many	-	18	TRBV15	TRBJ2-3	CATSRDQGPTTSTDTQYF	TGTGCCACCAGCAGAGATCAGGGCCCGACAACCAGCACAGATACGCAGTATTTT
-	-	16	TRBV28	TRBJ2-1	CASSTPGRGRYNEQFF	TGTGCCAGCAGTACCCCCGGGCGGGGAAGATACAATGAGCAGTTCTTC
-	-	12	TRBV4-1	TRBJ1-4	CASSHTGEKLFF	TGCGCCAGCAGCCATACAGGAGAAAAACTGTTTTTT
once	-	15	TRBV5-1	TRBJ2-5	CASSLVLGTGETQYF	TGCGCCAGCAGCTTGGTGCTGGGGACGGGTGAGACCCAGTACTTC
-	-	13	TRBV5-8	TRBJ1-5	CASSLVENQPQHF	TGTGCCAGCAGCTTGGTGGAGAATCAGCCCCAGCATTTT
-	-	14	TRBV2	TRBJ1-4	CASSVRQSNEKLFF	TGTGCCAGCAGTGTGAGACAGTCTAATGAAAAACTGTTTTTT